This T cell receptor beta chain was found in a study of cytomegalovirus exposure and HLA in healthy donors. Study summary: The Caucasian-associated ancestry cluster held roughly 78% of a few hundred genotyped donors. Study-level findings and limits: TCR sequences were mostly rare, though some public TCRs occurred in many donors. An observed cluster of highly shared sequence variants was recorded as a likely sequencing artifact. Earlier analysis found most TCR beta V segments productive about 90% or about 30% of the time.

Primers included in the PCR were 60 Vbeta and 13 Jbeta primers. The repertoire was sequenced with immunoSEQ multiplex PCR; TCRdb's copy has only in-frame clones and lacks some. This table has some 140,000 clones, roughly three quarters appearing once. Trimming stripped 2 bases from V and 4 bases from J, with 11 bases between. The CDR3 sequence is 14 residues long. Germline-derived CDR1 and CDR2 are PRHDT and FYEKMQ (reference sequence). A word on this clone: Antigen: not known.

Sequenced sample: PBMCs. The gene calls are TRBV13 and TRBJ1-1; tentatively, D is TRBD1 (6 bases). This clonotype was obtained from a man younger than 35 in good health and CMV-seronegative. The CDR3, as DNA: TGTGCCAGCAGCTTACAAGGGGGTCCCACTGAAGCTTTCTTT. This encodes CASSLQGGPTEAFF.